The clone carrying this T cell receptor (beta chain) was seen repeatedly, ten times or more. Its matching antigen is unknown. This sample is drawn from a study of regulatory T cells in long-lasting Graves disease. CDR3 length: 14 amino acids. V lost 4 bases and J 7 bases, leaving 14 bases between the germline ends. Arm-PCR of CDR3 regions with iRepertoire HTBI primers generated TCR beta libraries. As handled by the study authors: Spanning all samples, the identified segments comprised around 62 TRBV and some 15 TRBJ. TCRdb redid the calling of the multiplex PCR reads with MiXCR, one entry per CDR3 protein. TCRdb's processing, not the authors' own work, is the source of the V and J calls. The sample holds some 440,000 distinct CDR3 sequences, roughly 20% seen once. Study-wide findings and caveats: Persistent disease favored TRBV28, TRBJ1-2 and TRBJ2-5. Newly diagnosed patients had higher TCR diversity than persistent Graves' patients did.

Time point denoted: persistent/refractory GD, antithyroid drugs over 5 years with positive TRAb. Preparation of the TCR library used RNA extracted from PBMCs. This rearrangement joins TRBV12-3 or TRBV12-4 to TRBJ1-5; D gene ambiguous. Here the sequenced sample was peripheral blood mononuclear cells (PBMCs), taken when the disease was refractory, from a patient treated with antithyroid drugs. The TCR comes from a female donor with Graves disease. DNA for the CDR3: TGTGCCAGCAGTTACGGCCACCCTGACCAGCCCCAGCATTTT. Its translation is CASSYGHPDQPQHF.